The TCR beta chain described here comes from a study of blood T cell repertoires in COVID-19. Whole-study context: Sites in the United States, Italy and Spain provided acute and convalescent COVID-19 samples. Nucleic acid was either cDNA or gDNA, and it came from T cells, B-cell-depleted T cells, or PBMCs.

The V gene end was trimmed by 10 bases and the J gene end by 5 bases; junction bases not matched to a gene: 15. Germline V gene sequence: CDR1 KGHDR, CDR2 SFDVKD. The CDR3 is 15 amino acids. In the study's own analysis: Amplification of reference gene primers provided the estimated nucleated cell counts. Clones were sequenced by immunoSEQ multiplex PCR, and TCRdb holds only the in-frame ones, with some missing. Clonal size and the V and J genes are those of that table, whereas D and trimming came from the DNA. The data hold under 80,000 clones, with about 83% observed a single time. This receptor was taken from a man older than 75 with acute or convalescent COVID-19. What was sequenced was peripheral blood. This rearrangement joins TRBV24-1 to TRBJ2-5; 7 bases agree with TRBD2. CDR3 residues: CATARGEGLSETQYF. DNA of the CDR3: TGTGCCACAGCCCGTGGGGAGGGGCTCAGCGAGACCCAGTACTTC.